A selection of T cell receptor beta chains follows, all from one sample in a study of blood T cell repertoires in COVID-19. Profiling relied on immunoSEQ multiplex PCR, and the TCRdb table lists in-frame clones only, not all of them. The sample gives some 190,000 clones, 85% to 90% of which show up once; 6.5% to 10% is in the top ten. Sequencing input: peripheral blood. The receptors come from a woman aged 60-75 years with acute or convalescent COVID-19. The CDR3 runs from the conserved cysteine through the conserved F or W. A D gene is named only where the DNA matches it firmly. Rows give clone size only sometimes, using once, few, many, or a class for an expanded clone.

14	TRBV21-1	TRBJ2-3	once	-	CASPERGGTDTQYF	TGTGCCAGCCCGGAGCGGGGTGGGACAGATACGCAGTATTTT
15	TRBV6-5	TRBJ2-1	-	TRBD2	CASSYLGLAGDEQFF	TGTGCCAGCAGTTACTTGGGACTAGCGGGAGACGAGCAGTTCTTC
16	TRBV6-5	TRBJ1-6	few	-	CASSYAWSSYNSPLHF	TGTGCCAGCAGTTACGCCTGGAGCTCCTATAATTCACCCCTCCACTTT
14	TRBV19	TRBJ2-1	-	TRBD2	CASSISSGNNEQFF	TGTGCCAGTAGTATATCCAGCGGGAACAATGAGCAGTTCTTC
12	TRBV7-9	TRBJ1-1	once	-	CASSRDTRRAFF	TGTGCCAGCAGCAGGGACACCCGCAGGGCTTTCTTT
16	TRBV7-7	TRBJ2-2	once	-	CASSLTRNPNTGELFF	TGTGCTAGCAGCTTAACTAGGAACCCGAACACCGGGGAGCTGTTTTTT
15	TRBV3-1/TRBV3-2	TRBJ1-6	-	TRBD1	CASSPGTGANSPLHF	TGTGCCAGCAGCCCGGGGACAGGGGCTAATTCACCCCTCCACTTT
13	TRBV6-5	TRBJ2-7	-	TRBD2	CATSGGPSYEQYF	TGTGCCACCTCGGGAGGGCCCTCCTACGAGCAGTACTTC
15	TRBV6-5	TRBJ1-2	-	TRBD1	CASSSSGTGDYGYTF	TGTGCCAGCAGTTCTTCCGGGACAGGGGACTATGGCTACACCTTC
14	TRBV5-1	TRBJ2-3	-	TRBD1	CASSARTGEDTQYF	TGCGCCAGCAGCGCTCGGACAGGCGAAGATACGCAGTATTTT
18	TRBV28	TRBJ2-7	few	TRBD1	CASTPPLPTGTGSYEQYF	TGTGCCAGCACCCCCCCCCTCCCTACCGGGACAGGGAGCTACGAGCAGTACTTC
16	TRBV1	TRBJ2-7	once	-	CTSSQDPPRGGYEQYF	TGCACCAGCAGCCAAGACCCCCCGAGGGGAGGGTACGAGCAGTACTTC